Each of the 3 T cell receptor beta chains below was sequenced from the same sample in a study of shared clonotypes between healthy human individuals. Sequencing was performed with immunoSEQ multiplex PCR; in TCRdb, only in-frame clones are kept and a portion is missing. This table has some 1,600,000 clones, about 98% appearing once. The source material was naive CD4+ T cells sorted from blood. Subset reported: CD45RA+ positively selected. These TCRs come from a man aged 25 to 40 in good health.

The chain combines TRBV5-1 with TRBJ1-1; D gene unclear. The germline V gene encodes CDR1 SGHRS and CDR2 YFSETQ. Trimming pared 5 bases from V and 0 bases from J, leaving 8 bases between. This CDR3 has 13 residues. The CDR3 protein is CASRRDVNTEAFF. The DNA of the CDR3 is TGCGCCAGCAGGAGAGACGTGAACACTGAAGCTTTCTTT.

The chain carries TRBV5-6 and TRBJ2-1; no reliable D call. Between the trimmed V and J ends, which lost 2 bases and 3 bases, there was a span of 12 bases. The CDR3 length is 15 residues. Germline values: CDR1 SGHDT, CDR2 YYEEEE. Here the CDR3 DNA reads TGTGCCAGCAGCTTCGTCGTCGGTCACTACAATGAGCAGTTCTTC. Amino acids: CASSFVVGHYNEQFF.

The V gene is TRBV7-6, the J gene TRBJ2-7, with 12 bases identical to TRBD1. V was pared by 1 base and J by 5 bases, with 6 bases of the junction left unmatched. The CDR3 spans 16 residues. CDR1 is SGHVS and CDR2 is FNYEAQ in the germline V gene. The CDR3 protein is CASSLGGQGAKDEQYF. The CDR3 nucleotides read TGTGCCAGCAGCTTAGGGGGACAGGGGGCTAAAGACGAGCAGTACTTC.